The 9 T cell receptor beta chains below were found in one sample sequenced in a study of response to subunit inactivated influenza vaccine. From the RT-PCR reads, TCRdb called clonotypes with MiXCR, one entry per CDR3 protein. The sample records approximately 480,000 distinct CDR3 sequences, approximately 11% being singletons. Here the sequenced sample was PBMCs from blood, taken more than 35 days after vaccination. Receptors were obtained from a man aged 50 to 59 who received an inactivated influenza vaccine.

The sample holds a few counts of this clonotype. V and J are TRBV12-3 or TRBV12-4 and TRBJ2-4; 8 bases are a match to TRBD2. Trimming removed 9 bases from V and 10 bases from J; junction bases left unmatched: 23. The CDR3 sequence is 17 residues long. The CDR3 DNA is TGTGCCAGTAGCCCGGGGGGGATAGTCTCCACCCTAACGATTCAGTACTTC. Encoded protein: CASSPGGIVSTLTIQYF.

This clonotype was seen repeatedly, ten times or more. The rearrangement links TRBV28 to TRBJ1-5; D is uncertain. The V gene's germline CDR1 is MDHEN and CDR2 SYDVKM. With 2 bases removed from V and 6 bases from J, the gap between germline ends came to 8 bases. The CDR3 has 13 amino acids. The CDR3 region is CASSLVGSQPQHF. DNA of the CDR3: TGTGCCAGCAGTTTAGTTGGGAGTCAGCCCCAGCATTTT.

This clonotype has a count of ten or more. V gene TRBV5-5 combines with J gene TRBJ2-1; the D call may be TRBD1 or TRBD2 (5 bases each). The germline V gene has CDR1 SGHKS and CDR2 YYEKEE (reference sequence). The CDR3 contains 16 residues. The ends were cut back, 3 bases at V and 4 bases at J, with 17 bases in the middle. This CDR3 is CASSYPGTRTYNEQFF. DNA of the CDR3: TGTGCCAGCAGCTACCCAGGGACCCGGACGTACAATGAGCAGTTCTTC.

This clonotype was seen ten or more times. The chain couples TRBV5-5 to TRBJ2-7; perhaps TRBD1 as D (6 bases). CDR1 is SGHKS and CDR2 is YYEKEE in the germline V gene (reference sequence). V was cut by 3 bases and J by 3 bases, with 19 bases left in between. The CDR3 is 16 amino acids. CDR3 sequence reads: CASSWGHGRTRYEQYF. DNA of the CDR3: TGTGCCAGCAGCTGGGGGCACGGACGGACCCGCTACGAGCAGTACTTC.

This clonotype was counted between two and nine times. This CDR3 reads CSVSRRAEAFF. DNA for the CDR3: TGCAGTGTCAGCAGACGGGCTGAAGCTTTCTTT. The V gene is TRBV20-1, the J gene TRBJ1-1, with no clear D. This CDR3 region has 11 residues. Germline V gene data show CDR1 as DFQATT and CDR2 as SNEGSKA (reference sequence). The ends were cut back, 7 bases at V and 6 bases at J, with 12 bases in the middle.

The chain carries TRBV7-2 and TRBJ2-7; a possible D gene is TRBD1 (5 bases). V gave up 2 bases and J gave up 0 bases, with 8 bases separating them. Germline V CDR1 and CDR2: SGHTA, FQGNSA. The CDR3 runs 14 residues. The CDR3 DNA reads TGTGCCAGCAGCTTACAGGACATCTCCTACGAGCAGTACTTC. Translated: CASSLQDISYEQYF. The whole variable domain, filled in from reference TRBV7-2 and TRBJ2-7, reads GAGVSQSPSNKVTEKGKDVELRCDPISGHTALYWYRQSLGQGLEFLIYFQGNSAPDKSGLPSDRFSAERTGGSVSTLTIQRTQQEDSAVYLCASSLQDISYEQYFGPGTRLTVT.

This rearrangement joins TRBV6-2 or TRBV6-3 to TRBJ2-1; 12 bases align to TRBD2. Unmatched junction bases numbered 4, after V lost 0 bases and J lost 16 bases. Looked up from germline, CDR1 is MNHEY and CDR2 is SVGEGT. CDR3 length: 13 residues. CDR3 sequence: CASSYSASGGAFF. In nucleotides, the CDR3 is TGTGCCAGCAGTTACTCCGCTAGCGGGGGGGCCTTCTTC.

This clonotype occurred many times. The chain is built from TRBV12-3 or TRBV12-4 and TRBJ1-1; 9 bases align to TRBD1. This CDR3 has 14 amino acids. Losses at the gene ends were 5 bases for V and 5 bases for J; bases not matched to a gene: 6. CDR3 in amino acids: CASSRAGTGTEAFF. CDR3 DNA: TGTGCCAGCAGTCGAGCCGGGACAGGGACTGAAGCTTTCTTT.

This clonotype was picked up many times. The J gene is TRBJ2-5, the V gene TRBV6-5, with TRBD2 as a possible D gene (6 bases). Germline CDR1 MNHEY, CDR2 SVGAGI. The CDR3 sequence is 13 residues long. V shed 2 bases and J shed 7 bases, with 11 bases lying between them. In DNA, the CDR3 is TGTGCCAGCAGTTACGGAGGGACGGGGACCCAGTACTTC. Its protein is CASSYGGTGTQYF.